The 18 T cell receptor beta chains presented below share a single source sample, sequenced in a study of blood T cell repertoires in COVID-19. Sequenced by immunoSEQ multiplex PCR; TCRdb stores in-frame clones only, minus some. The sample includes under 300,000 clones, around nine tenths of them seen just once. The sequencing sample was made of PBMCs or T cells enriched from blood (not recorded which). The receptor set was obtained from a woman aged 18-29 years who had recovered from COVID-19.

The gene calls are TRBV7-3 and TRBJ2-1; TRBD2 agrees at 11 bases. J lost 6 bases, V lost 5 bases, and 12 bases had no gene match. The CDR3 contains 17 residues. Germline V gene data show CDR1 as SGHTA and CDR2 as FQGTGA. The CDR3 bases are TGTGCCAGCAGCAAAGGGACTAGCGGACCCCACGCCAATGAGCAGTTCTTC. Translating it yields CASSKGTSGPHANEQFF.

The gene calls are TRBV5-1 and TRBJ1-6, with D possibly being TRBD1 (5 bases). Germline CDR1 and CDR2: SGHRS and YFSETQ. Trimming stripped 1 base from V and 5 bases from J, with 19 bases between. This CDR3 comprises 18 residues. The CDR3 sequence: CASSLQFSGGSNNSPLHF. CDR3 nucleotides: TGCGCCAGCAGCTTGCAGTTTTCGGGGGGAAGCAATAATTCACCCCTCCACTTT.

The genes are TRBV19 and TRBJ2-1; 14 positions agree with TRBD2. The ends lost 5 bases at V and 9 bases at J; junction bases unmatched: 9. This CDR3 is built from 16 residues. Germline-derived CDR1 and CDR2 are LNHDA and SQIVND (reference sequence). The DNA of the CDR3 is TGTGCCAGTAGTTCACATCGACTAGCGGGAGGGTTTGAGCAGTTCTTC. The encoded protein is CASSSHRLAGGFEQFF.

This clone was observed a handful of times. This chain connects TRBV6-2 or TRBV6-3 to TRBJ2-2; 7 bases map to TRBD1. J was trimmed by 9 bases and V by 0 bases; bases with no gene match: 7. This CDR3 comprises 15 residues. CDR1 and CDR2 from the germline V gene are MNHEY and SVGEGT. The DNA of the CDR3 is TGTGCCAGCAGTTACTCGATCCAGGGGGTCAGGGAGCTGTTTTTT. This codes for CASSYSIQGVRELFF.

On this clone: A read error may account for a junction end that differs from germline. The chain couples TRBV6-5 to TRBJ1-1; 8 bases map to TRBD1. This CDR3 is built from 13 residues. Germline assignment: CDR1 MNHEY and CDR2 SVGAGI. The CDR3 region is CASSSPGQEYPLF. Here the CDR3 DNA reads TGTGCCAGCAGCTCGCCGGGACAGGAGTATCCGCTCTTT.

The DNA for the CDR3 is TGTGCCAGCAGGCCTCACAGGGGTGGTCAGCCCCAGCATTTT. Encoded protein: CASRPHRGGQPQHF. The chain employs TRBV27 and TRBJ1-5; 7 nucleotides match TRBD1. Germline V gene data show CDR1 as MNHEY and CDR2 as SMNVEV (reference sequence). The junction had 8 bases not matched to a gene; V was cut back by 6 bases and J by 6 bases. The CDR3 loop spans 14 amino acids.

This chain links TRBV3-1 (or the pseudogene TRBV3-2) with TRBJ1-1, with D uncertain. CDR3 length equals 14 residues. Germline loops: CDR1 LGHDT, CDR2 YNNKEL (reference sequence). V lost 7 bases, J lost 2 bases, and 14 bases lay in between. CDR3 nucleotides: TGTGCCAGCACCCCCCCATCAACTAACACTGAAGCTTTCTTT. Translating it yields CASTPPSTNTEAFF.

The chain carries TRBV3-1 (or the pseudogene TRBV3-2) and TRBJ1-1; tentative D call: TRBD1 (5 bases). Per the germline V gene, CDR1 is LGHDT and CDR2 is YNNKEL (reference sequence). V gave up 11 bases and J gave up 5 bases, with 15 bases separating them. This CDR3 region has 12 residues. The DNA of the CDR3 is TGTGCCGTTGGGCCGGGGGGGACTGAAGCTTTCTTT. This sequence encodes CAVGPGGTEAFF.

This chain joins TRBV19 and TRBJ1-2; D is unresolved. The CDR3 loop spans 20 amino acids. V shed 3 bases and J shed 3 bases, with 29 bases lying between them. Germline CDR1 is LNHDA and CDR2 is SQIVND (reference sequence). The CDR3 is CASSMYFGGFTIAPDYGYTF. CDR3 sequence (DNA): TGTGCCAGTAGTATGTATTTCGGCGGTTTCACCATTGCTCCGGACTATGGCTACACCTTC.

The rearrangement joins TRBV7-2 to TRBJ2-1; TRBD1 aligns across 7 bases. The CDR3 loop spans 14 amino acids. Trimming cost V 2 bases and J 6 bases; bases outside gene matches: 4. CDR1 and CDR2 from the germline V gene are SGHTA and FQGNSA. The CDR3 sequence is CASSLMTGINEQFF. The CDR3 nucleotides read TGTGCCAGCAGCTTAATGACAGGGATCAATGAGCAGTTCTTC.

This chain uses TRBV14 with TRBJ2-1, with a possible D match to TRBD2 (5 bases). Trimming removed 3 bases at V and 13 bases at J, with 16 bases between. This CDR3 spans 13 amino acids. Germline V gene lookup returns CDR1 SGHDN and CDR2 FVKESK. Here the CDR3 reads CASSQRASLVQFF. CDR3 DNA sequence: TGTGCCAGCAGCCAGAGAGCTAGCTTAGTTCAGTTCTTC.

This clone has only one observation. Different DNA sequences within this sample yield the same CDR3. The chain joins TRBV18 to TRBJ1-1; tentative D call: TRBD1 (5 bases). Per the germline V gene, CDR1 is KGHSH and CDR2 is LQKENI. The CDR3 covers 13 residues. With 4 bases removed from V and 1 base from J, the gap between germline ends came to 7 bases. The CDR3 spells CASSLDRNTEAFF. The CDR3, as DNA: TGTGCCAGCTCACTTGACAGGAACACTGAAGCTTTCTTT.

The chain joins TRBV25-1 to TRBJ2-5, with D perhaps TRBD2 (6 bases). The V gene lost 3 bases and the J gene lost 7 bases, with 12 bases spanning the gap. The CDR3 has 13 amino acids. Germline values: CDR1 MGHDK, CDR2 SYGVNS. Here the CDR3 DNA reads TGTGCCAGCAGTGAGCCGGGAGCGGGGACCCAGTACTTC. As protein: CASSEPGAGTQYF. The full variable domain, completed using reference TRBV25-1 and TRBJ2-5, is EADIYQTPRYLVIGTGKKITLECSQTMGHDKMYWYQQDPGMELHLIHYSYGVNSTEKGDLSSESTVSRIRTEHFPLTLESARPSHTSQYLCASSEPGAGTQYFGPGTRLLVL.

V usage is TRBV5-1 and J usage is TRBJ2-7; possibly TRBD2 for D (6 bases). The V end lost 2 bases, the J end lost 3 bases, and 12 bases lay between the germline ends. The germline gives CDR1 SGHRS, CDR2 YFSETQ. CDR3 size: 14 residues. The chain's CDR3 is CASSFTSTNYEQYF. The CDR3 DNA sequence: TGCGCCAGCAGCTTTACTAGCACAAACTACGAGCAGTACTTC.

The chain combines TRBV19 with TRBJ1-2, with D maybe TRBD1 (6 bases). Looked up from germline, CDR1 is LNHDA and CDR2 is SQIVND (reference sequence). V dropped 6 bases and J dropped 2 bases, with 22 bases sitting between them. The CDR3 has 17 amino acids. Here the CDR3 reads CASRPIEQGGRNYGYTF. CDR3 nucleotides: TGTGCCAGTAGACCAATAGAACAGGGTGGTCGGAACTATGGCTACACCTTC.

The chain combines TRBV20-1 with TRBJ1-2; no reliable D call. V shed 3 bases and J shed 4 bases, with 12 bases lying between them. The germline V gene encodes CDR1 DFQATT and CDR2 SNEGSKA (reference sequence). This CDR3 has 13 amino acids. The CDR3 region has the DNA TGCAGTGCTAGTCGGCCCGGCGGCTATGGCTACACCTTC. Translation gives CSASRPGGYGYTF.

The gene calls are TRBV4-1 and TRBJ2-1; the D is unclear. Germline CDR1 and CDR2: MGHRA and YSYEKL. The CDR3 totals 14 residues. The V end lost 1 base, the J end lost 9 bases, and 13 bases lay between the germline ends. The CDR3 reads CASSQVLAPSEQFF. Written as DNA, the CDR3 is TGCGCCAGCAGCCAAGTATTAGCCCCCAGTGAGCAGTTCTTC.

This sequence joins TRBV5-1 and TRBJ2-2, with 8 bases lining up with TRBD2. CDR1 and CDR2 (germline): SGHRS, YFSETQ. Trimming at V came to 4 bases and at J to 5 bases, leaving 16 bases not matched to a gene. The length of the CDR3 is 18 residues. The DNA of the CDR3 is TGCGCCAGCAGCCCGGTTGGCCCTCGGCGGGAGGATACCGGGGAGCTGTTTTTT. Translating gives CASSPVGPRREDTGELFF.